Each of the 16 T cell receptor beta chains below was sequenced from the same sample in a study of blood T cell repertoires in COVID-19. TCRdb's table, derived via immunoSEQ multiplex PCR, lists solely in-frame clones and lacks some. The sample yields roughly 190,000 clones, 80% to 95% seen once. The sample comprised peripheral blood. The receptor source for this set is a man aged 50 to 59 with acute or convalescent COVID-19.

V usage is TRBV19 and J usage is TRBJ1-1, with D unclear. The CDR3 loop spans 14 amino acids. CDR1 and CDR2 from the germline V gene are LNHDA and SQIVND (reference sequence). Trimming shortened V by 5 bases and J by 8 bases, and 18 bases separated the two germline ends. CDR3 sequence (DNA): TGTGCCAGTAGTCCCGTTTCAGGCGCAGCAGAAGCTTTCTTT. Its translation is CASSPVSGAAEAFF.

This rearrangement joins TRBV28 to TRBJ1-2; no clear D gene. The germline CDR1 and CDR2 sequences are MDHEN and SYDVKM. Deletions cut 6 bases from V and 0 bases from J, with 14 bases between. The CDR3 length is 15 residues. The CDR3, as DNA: TGTGCCAGCAGGATTTGGCAGCTAGCTAACTATGGCTACACCTTC. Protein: CASRIWQLANYGYTF.

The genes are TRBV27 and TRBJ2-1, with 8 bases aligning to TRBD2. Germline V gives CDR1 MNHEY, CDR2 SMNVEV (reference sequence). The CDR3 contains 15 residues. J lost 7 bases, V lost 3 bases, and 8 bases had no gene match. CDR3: CASSFYGGAGNEQFF. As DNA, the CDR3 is TGTGCCAGCAGTTTTTACGGGGGGGCAGGTAATGAGCAGTTCTTC.

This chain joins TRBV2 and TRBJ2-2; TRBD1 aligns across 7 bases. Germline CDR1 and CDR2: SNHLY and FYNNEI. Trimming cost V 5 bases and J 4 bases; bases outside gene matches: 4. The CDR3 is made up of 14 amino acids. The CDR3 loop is CASSKSGGTGELFF. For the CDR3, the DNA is TGTGCCAGCAGTAAATCAGGGGGCACCGGGGAGCTGTTTTTT.

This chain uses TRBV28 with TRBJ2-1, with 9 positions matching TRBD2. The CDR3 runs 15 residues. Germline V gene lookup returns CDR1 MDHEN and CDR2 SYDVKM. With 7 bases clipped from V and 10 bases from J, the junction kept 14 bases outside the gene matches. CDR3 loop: CASNVVGGGAWEQFF. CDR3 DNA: TGTGCCAGCAATGTCGTTGGCGGGGGGGCCTGGGAGCAGTTCTTC.

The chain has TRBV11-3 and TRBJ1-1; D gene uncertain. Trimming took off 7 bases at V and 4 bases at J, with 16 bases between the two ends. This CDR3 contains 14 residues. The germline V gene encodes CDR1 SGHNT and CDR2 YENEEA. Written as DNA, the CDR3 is TGTGCCAGCACCCGCAACGCGCTCTCCACTGAAGCTTTCTTT. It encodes CASTRNALSTEAFF.

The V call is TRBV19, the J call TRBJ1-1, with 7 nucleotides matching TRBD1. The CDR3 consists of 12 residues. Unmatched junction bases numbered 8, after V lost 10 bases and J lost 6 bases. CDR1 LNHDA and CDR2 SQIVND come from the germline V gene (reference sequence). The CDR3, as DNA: TGTGCCACCAGACAGGGACTTCCTGAAGCTTTCTTT. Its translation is CATRQGLPEAFF.

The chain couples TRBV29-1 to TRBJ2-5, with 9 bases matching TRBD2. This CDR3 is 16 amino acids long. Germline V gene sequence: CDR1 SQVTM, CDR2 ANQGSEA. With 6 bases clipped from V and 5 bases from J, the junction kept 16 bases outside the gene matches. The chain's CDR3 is CSVPGGLAGVGETQYF. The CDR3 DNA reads TGCAGCGTCCCCGGGGGGTTAGCGGGAGTCGGTGAGACCCAGTACTTC.

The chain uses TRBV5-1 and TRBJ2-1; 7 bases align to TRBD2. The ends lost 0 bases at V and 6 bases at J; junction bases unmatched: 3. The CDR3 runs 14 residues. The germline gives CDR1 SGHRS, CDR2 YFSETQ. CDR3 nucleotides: TGCGCCAGCAGCTTGGGACTAGCAGTCAATGAGCAGTTCTTC. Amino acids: CASSLGLAVNEQFF.

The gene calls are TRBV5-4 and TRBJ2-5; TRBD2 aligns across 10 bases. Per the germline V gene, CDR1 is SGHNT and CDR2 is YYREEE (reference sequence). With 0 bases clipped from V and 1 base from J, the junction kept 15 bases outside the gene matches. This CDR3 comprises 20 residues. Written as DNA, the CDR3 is TGTGCCAGCAGCTTGGCCTTCCTCAAGCGGGGGGGCACATTCCAAGAGACCCAGTACTTC. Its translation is CASSLAFLKRGGTFQETQYF.

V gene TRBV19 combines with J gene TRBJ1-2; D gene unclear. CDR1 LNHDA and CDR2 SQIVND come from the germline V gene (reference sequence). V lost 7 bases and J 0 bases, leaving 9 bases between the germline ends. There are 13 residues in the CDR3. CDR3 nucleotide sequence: TGTGCCAGTACCCCACGGGCTAACTATGGCTACACCTTC. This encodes CASTPRANYGYTF. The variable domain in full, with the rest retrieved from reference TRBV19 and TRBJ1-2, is DGGITQSPKYLFRKEGQNVTLSCEQNLNHDAMYWYRQDPGQGLRLIYYSQIVNDFQKGDIAEGYSVSREKKESFPLTVTSAQKNPTAFYLCASTPRANYGYTFGSGTRLTVV.

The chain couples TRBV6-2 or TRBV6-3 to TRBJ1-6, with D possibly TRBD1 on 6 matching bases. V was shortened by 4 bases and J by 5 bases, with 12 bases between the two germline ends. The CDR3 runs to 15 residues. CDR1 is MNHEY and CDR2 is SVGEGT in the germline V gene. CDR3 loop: CASSSPRTDNSPLHF. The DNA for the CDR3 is TGTGCCAGCAGTTCCCCCCGGACAGATAATTCACCCCTCCACTTT.

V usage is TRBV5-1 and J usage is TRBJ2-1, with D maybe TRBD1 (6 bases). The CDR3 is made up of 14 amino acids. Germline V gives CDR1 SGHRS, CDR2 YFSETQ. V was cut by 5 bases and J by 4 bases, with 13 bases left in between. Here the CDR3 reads CASRAGEGYNEQFF. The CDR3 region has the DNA TGCGCCAGCAGGGCAGGGGAAGGATACAATGAGCAGTTCTTC.

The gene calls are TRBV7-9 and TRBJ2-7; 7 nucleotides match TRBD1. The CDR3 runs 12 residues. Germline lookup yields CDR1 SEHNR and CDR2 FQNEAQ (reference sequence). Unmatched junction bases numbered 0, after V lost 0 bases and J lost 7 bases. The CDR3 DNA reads TGTGCCAGCAGCTTAGCGGACAGGGAGCAGTACGTC. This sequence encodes CASSLADREQYV.

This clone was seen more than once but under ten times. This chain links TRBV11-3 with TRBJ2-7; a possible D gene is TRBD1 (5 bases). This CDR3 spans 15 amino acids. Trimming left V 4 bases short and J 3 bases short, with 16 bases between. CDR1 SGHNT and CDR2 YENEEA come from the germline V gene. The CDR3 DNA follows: TGTGCCAGCAGCTACCAGGGTCCTAGGTACTACGAGCAGTACGTC. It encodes CASSYQGPRYYEQYV.

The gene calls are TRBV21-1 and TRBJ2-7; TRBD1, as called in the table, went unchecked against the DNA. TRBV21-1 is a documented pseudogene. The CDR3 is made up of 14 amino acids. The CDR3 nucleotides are TGTGCCAGCACCCCGTGTGGGCAGGGCTACGAGCAGTACTTC. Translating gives CASTPCGQGYEQYF.